This is a list of T cell receptor beta chains from one sample in a study of regulatory T cells in long-lasting Graves disease. Using its own MiXCR run on the multiplex PCR reads, TCRdb lists one record per CDR3 protein. The sample includes around 480,000 distinct CDR3 sequences, about 16% of them seen just once. This same sample was also taken into another study, of T cells in Graves' hyperthyroidism and ophthalmopathy.

Sequenced here: peripheral blood mononuclear cells (PBMCs), sampled at new diagnosis, from a patient treated with antithyroid drugs. These receptors came from a woman aged 35-65 years with Graves disease. Each CDR3 is given with its conserved first and last residue. Fields, in order: V gene, J gene, D gene, clone size, CDR3 DNA, CDR3 protein. D genes are given only for firm matches. Only some rows state a clone size, as once, few, many or a class for expanded clones.

TRBV5-6,TRBJ1-5,-,few,TGTGCCAGCAGCGTAGGGGCAGGGATTGGCAATCAGCCCCAGCATTTT,CASSVGAGIGNQPQHF
TRBV2,TRBJ2-7,TRBD2,many,TGTGCCAGCACCAAGGGGCTAGCGGGGGAGAACTACGAGCAGTACTTC,CASTKGLAGENYEQYF
TRBV30,TRBJ1-4,-,many,TGTGCCTGGCTCCGGGTCGTAGGCCGGGGTGAAAAACTGTTTTTT,CAWLRVVGRGEKLFF
TRBV15,TRBJ2-1,-,-,TGTGCCACCAGCAGTTTACGGTCAAATTACAATGAGCAGTTCTTC,CATSSLRSNYNEQFF
TRBV5-1,TRBJ1-1,-,many,TGCGCCAGCAGCTCACAACTGAGCGCTGAAGCTTTCTTT,CASSSQLSAEAFF
TRBV12-5,TRBJ2-1,TRBD1,many,TGTGCTAGTGGTTTGGTACTGGGCAGGGGGCTAGGTAATGAGCAGTTCTTC,CASGLVLGRGLGNEQFF
TRBV3-1,TRBJ2-2,TRBD2,many,TGTGCCAGCAGCTCAGCGGGGGTGAACACCGGGGAGCTGTTTTTT,CASSSAGVNTGELFF
TRBV7-7,TRBJ2-3,-,many,TGTGCTAGCAGCTTAGGAGGGAACACAGATACGCAGTATTTT,CASSLGGNTDTQYF
TRBV29-1,TRBJ2-3,-,many,TGCAGCGTTGGCGCGGGGGCGACAGATACGCAGTATTTT,CSVGAGATDTQYF
TRBV20-1,TRBJ1-2,TRBD1,-,TGCAGTGCGAAGACAGGGGCTGGCTATGGCTACACCTTC,CSAKTGAGYGYTF
TRBV5-1,TRBJ2-1,-,few,TGCGCCAGCAGCTTGGAAAACAGTTACAATGAGCAGTTCTTC,CASSLENSYNEQFF
TRBV7-8,TRBJ1-4,TRBD1,-,TGTGCCAGCATTCTGGGGGGACAGTCGGCGACTAATGAAAAACTGTTTTTT,CASILGGQSATNEKLFF
TRBV20-1,TRBJ2-5,TRBD2,many,TGCAGTGCTCCGGGGCTAGCGGGGGCGAGCCAAGAGACCCAGTACTTC,CSAPGLAGASQETQYF
TRBV11-2,TRBJ2-5,-,many,TGTGCCAGCAGTTGGAGGGTGTTAGAGACCCAGTACTTC,CASSWRVLETQYF
TRBV6-1,TRBJ1-2,-,few,TGTGCCAGCAACCTCCGGGGGCAGCCACCCTATGGCTACACCTTC,CASNLRGQPPYGYTF
TRBV10-1,TRBJ2-2,-,few,TGCGCCAGCAGTGATGTGTTGGACACCGGGGAGCTGTTTTTT,CASSDVLDTGELFF
TRBV12-3/TRBV12-4,TRBJ1-1,-,many,TGTGCCAGCAGTTCATCCCACACTGAAGCTTTCTTT,CASSSSHTEAFF
TRBV4-1,TRBJ2-5,-,-,TGCGCCAGCAGCCAATTAGGGATAAGAGGGGAGACCCAGTACTTC,CASSQLGIRGETQYF
TRBV7-9,TRBJ1-2,-,-,TGTGCCAGCAGCTCCGCCGGCTGGGAAAATGTTGGCTACACCTTC,CASSSAGWENVGYTF
TRBV10-1,TRBJ2-2,-,-,TGCGCCAGCAGTTGGGACGGGGGGCGAACCGGGGAGCTGTTTTTT,CASSWDGGRTGELFF
TRBV15,TRBJ2-3,-,few,TGTGCCACCAGCAGAGATATGGGGGAAGGAGATACGCAGTATTTT,CATSRDMGEGDTQYF
TRBV5-5,TRBJ2-3,TRBD2,many,TGTGCCAGCAGCTTAAGCGGGGGGATGTTAGATACGCAGTATTTT,CASSLSGGMLDTQYF
TRBV6-5,TRBJ2-5,TRBD1,-,TGTGCCAGCAGTTCGACTGACAGGGGCGGAAAAGAGACCCAGTACTTC,CASSSTDRGGKETQYF
TRBV18,TRBJ2-3,-,many,TGTGCCAGCTCACCACCCAGCCTTCGGGCAGATACGCAGTATTTT,CASSPPSLRADTQYF
TRBV5-1,TRBJ2-5,TRBD2,few,TGCGCCAGCAGCCCCGATAGCGGGGGGGCAAAAGAGACCCAGTACTTC,CASSPDSGGAKETQYF
TRBV27,TRBJ2-5,TRBD2,few,TGTGCCAGCAGTTCGCCGAGCGGGGGCGGAGAGACCCAGTACTTC,CASSSPSGGGETQYF
TRBV30,TRBJ1-2,-,many,TGTGCCTGGAGTGTACACCGGGACGGCCGCTATGGCTACACCTTC,CAWSVHRDGRYGYTF
TRBV3-1,TRBJ1-2,-,few,TGTGCCAGCAGCCAAGGTGCCGGGTCGTATGGCTACACCTTC,CASSQGAGSYGYTF
TRBV6-1,TRBJ1-2,-,few,TGTGCCAGCAGCCAACCAACTCCGGGCTACACCTTC,CASSQPTPGYTF
TRBV6-9,TRBJ2-4,-,-,TGTGCCAGCAGTTACTCCGCCCCGCAGGGGGGAACCAAAAACATTCAGTACTTC,CASSYSAPQGGTKNIQYF
TRBV19,TRBJ1-5,-,-,TGTGCCAGCAAAACCGACGGGAGCAATCAGCCCCAGCATTTT,CASKTDGSNQPQHF
TRBV11-2,TRBJ1-2,TRBD1,-,TGTGCCAGCAGCCTAGTGGGCAGGGGGTCCTATAACTATGGCTACACCTTC,CASSLVGRGSYNYGYTF
TRBV19,TRBJ2-7,TRBD2,-,TGTGCCAGTAGTGTGTCTAGCGGGGGCAACGAGCAGTACTTC,CASSVSSGGNEQYF
TRBV15,TRBJ2-6,-,-,TGTGCCACCAGCAGAGATGGCGGGGCTCTCTCTGGGGCCAACGTCCTGACTTTC,CATSRDGGALSGANVLTF
TRBV3-1,TRBJ1-3,TRBD1,-,TGTGCCAGCAGCCCCCGGGACAGGTTCCCTGAAGGAAACACCATATATTTT,CASSPRDRFPEGNTIYF
TRBV20-1,TRBJ2-1,TRBD2,few,TGCAGTGCTAGAGATTCCCTAGCGGGGGCTGAGCAGTTCTTC,CSARDSLAGAEQFF
TRBV7-3,TRBJ1-2,-,-,TGTGCCAGCAGCGGATCGGGGGGGTATGGCTACACCTTC,CASSGSGGYGYTF
TRBV12-3/TRBV12-4,TRBJ2-3,-,few,TGTGCCAGCAGTTCCGAAGGCCTGGGCACAGATACGCAGTATTTT,CASSSEGLGTDTQYF
TRBV6-1,TRBJ2-1,TRBD1,many,TGTGCCAGCAGCGGGGACAGGGGGCGGCCCAATGAGCAGTTCTTC,CASSGDRGRPNEQFF
TRBV4-1,TRBJ1-2,-,few,TGCGCCAGCAGCCCGGACACTACCAACTATGGCTACACCTTC,CASSPDTTNYGYTF
TRBV2,TRBJ1-1,-,many,TGTGCCAGCAGTGAAACAGCACTGAACACTGAAGCTTTCTTT,CASSETALNTEAFF
TRBV11-3,TRBJ1-6,TRBD1,many,TGTGCCAGCAGAGGACAGGGCGATTCACCCCTCCACTTT,CASRGQGDSPLHF